The clone carrying this T cell receptor (beta chain) was observed a handful of times. The antigen is not known. V lost 6 bases to trimming and J lost 3 bases, with 15 bases between them. The CDR3 length is 14 residues. The germline CDR1 and CDR2 sequences are KGHSH and LQKENI. The data derive from a study of identical twins' blood T cells. TCRdb analysed the 5' RACE reads with MiXCR anew, one entry per CDR3 protein. The data show a few hundred thousand distinct CDR3 sequences, about 28% seen once. Study observations and caveats: Top TCRbeta clonotypes were shared more with twin than unrelated donors. Shared environment remains a possible cause of twin similarity. Out-of-frame TCRbeta clonotypes reportedly had markedly more similar V usage in twins than unrelated donors.

This sequence was found in a woman aged 18 to 49 in good health. The sample was PBMCs. The gene calls are TRBV18 and TRBJ2-7; possibly TRBD2 for D (5 bases). CDR3 in DNA: TGTGCCAGCTCCCCATCCGACGGGGTCTACGAGCAGTACTTC. As protein: CASSPSDGVYEQYF.